This TCR beta chain appears in the sequencing data of a study of shared clonotypes between healthy human individuals. Overall study results and limits: Non-shared clonotypes had lower generation probabilities than those shared by all four donors. It was expected that sequencing depth would affect clonotype sharing among donors.

As concerns this clone: Its antigen remains unknown.

The V end lost 3 bases, the J end lost 3 bases, and 9 bases lay between the germline ends. The CDR3 has 13 amino acids. Germline V gives CDR1 SGHDT, CDR2 YYEEEE. CD45RO-negative CD8 cells positively selected for CCR7 made up the naive population, which excluded terminally differentiated effector memory CD45RA+ cells. Each PCR replicate from the sorted subsets contained roughly 210 ng DNA, which is tens of thousands of T cell genomes. Repertoires were generated with immunoSEQ multiplex PCR, while TCRdb's copy carries only in-frame clones and drops some. This sample has fewer than 700,000 clones; 85% to 95% occur once, and the top ten carry 0.11%.

The specimen was naive CD8+ T cells sorted from blood. This TCR was sampled from a woman aged 30 to 39 in good health. The J gene is TRBJ2-5, the V gene TRBV5-6, with unresolved D. The CDR3: CASSSAFEETQYF. The DNA for the CDR3 is TGTGCCAGCAGCTCGGCGTTTGAAGAGACCCAGTACTTC.